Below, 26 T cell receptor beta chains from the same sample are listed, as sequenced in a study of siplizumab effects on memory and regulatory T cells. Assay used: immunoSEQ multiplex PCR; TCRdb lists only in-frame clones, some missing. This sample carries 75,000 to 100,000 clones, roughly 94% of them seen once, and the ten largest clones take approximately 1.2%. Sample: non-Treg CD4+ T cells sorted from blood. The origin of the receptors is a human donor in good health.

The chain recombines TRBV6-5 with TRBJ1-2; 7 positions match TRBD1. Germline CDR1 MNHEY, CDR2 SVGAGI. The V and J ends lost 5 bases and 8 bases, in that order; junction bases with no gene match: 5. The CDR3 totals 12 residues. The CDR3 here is CASSRTGEGYTF. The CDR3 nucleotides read TGTGCCAGCAGTCGCACAGGGGAAGGCTACACCTTC.

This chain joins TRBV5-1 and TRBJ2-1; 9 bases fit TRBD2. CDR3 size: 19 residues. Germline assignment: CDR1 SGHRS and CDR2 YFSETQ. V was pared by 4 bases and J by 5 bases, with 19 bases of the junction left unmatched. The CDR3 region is CASSKTTGIATSGNNEQFF. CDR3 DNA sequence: TGCGCCAGCAGCAAAACCACAGGGATCGCGACTAGCGGAAACAATGAGCAGTTCTTC.

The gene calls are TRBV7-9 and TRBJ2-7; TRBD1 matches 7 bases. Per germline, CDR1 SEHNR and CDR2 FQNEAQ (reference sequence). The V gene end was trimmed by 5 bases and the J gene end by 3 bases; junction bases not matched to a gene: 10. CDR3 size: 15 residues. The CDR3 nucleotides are TGTGCCAGCAGCCCCCGACAGGGCTTCCTCTACGAGCAGTACTTC. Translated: CASSPRQGFLYEQYF.

The CDR3 DNA reads TGTGCCAGCACCATCCTCTTAGCGGGACGCGAGCAGTACTTC. Translating gives CASTILLAGREQYF. This rearrangement joins TRBV2 to TRBJ2-7; 8 bases map to TRBD2. Trimming at V came to 7 bases and at J to 6 bases, leaving 11 bases not matched to a gene. CDR3 length equals 14 residues. Germline V gene data show CDR1 as SNHLY and CDR2 as FYNNEI.

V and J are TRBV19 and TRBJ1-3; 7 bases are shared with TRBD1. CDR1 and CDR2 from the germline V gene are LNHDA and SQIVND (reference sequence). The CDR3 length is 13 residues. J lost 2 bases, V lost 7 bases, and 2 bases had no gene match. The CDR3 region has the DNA TGTGCCAGTACAGGGGGTCCTGGAAACACCATATATTTT. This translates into CASTGGPGNTIYF.

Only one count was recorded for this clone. As DNA, the CDR3 is TGTGCCAGCAGTTCCCAGGAGGGAAGCAATCAGCCCCAGCATTTT. This translates into CASSSQEGSNQPQHF. V gene TRBV28 combines with J gene TRBJ1-5, with unresolved D. The germline V and J ends were trimmed by 4 bases and 1 base, with 11 bases remaining between them. The CDR3 has 15 residues. The V gene's germline CDR1 is MDHEN and CDR2 SYDVKM.

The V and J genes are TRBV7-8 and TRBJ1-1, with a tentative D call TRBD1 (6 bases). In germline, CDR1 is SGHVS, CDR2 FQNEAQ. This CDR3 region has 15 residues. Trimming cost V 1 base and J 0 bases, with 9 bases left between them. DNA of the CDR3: TGTGCCAGCAGCTTAGACAGGGTTATGAACACTGAAGCTTTCTTT. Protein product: CASSLDRVMNTEAFF.

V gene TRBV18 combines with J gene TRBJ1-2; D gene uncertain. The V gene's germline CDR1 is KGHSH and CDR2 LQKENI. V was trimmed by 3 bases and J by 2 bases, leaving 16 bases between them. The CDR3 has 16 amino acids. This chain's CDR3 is CASSPSDGNLNYGYTF. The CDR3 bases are TGTGCCAGCTCACCCTCGGACGGAAACCTGAACTATGGCTACACCTTC.

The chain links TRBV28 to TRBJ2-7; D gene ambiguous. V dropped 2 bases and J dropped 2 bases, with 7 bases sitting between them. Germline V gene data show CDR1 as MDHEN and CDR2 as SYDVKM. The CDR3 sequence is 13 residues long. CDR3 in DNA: TGTGCCAGCAGTTTACCGGAGCCCTACGAGCAGTACTTC. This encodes CASSLPEPYEQYF.

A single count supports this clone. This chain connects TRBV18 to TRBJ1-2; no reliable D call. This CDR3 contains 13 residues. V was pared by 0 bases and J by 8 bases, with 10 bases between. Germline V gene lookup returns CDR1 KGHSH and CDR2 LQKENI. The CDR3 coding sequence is TGTGCCAGCTCACCACCGTCCCATTACGGCTACACCTTC. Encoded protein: CASSPPSHYGYTF.

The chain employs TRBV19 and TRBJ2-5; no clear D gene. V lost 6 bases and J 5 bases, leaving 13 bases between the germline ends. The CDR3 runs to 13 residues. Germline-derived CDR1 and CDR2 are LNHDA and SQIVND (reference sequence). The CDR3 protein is CASRPSNLETQYF. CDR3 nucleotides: TGTGCCAGTAGACCTAGTAACCTTGAGACCCAGTACTTC. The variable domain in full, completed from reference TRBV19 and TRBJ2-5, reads DGGITQSPKYLFRKEGQNVTLSCEQNLNHDAMYWYRQDPGQGLRLIYYSQIVNDFQKGDIAEGYSVSREKKESFPLTVTSAQKNPTAFYLCASRPSNLETQYFGPGTRLLVL.

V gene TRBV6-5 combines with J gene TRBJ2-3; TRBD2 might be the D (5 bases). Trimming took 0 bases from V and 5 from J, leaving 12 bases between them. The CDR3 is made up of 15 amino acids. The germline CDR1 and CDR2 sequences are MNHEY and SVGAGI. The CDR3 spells CASSYSKGVLDTQYF. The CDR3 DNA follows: TGTGCCAGCAGTTACTCGAAGGGAGTGCTAGATACGCAGTATTTT.

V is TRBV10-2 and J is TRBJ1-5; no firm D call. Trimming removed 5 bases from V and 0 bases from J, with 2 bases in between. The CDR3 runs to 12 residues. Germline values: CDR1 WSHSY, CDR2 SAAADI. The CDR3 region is CASSLSNQPQHF. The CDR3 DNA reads TGCGCCAGCAGTCTTAGCAATCAGCCCCAGCATTTT.

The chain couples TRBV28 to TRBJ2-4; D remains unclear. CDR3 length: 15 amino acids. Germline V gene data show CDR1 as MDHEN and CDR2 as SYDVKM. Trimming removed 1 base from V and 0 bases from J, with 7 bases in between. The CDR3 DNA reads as TGTGCCAGCAGTTTATCTCTGATAGCCAAAAACATTCAGTACTTC. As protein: CASSLSLIAKNIQYF.

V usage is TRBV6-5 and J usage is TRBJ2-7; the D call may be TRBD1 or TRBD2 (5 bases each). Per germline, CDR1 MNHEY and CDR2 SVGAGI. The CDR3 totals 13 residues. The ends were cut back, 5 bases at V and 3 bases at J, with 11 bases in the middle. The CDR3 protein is CASSESGSYEQYF. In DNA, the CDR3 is TGTGCCAGCAGTGAGTCAGGGAGCTACGAGCAGTACTTC.

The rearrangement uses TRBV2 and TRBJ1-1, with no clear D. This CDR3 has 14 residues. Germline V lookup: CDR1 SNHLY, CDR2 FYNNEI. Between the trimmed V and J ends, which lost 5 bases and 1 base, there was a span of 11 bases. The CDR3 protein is CASSNRDRNTEAFF. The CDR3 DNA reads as TGTGCCAGCAGTAACCGGGATAGGAACACTGAAGCTTTCTTT.

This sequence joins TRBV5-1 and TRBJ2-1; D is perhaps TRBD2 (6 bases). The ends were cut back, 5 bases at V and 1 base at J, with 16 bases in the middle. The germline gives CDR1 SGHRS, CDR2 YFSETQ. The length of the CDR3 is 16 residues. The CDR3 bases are TGCGCCAGCAGTCCGTGGGGACTGGGATCCTACAATGAGCAGTTCTTC. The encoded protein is CASSPWGLGSYNEQFF.

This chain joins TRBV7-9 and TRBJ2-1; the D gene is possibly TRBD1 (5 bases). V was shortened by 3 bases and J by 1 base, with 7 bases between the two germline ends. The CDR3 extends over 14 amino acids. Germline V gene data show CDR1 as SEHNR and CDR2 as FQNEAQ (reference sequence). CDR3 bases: TGTGCCAGCAGCTTCCGACAGTCCTACAATGAGCAGTTCTTC. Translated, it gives CASSFRQSYNEQFF.

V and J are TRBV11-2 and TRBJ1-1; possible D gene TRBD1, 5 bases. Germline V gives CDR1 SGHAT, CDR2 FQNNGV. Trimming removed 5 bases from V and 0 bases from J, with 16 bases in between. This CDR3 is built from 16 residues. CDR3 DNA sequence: TGTGCCAGCAGCCCCGGGGGGGTTAAGGTGAACACTGAAGCTTTCTTT. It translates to CASSPGGVKVNTEAFF.

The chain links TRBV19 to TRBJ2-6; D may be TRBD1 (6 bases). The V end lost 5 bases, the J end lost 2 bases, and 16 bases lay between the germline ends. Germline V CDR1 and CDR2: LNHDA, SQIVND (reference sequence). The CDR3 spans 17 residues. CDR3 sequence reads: CASSPARGLTGANVLTF. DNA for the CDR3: TGTGCCAGTAGTCCAGCCAGGGGTCTAACTGGGGCCAACGTCCTGACTTTC.

DNA for the CDR3: TGCAGCGTTGATCCGTCGAGTCAGCCCCCCAATGAGCAGTTCTTC. Translation: CSVDPSSQPPNEQFF. The chain uses TRBV29-1 and TRBJ2-1; D call uncertain. The CDR3 is 15 residues long. Germline CDR1 reads SQVTM; CDR2 reads ANQGSEA. The V and J ends lost 3 bases and 6 bases respectively, with 18 bases between them.

The CDR3 DNA follows: TGTGCCAGCAGCCGGGACAGGTTACAGACCCAGTACTTC. It translates to CASSRDRLQTQYF. The V and J genes are TRBV2 and TRBJ2-5; 8 bases align to TRBD1. Germline loops: CDR1 SNHLY, CDR2 FYNNEI. V lost 6 bases and J lost 6; bases outside the gene matches: 6. This CDR3 is built from 13 residues.

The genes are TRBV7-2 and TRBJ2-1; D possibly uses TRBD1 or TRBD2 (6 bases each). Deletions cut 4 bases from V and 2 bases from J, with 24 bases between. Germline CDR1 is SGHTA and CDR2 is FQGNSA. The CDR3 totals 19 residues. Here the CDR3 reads CASSSRVVGGGLTYNEQFF. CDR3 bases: TGTGCCAGCAGCTCGAGGGTGGTGGGGGGCGGACTTACCTACAATGAGCAGTTCTTC.

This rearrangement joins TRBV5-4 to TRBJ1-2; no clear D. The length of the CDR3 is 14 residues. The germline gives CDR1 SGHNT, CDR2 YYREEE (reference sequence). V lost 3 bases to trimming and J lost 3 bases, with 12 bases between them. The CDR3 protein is CASSSPWGDYGYTF. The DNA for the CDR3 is TGTGCCAGCAGCTCGCCGTGGGGTGACTATGGCTACACCTTC.

This chain's CDR3 is CASSQNGAAYEQYF. CDR3 in DNA: TGTGCCAGCAGTCAGAATGGGGCAGCCTACGAGCAGTACTTC. J is TRBJ2-7 and V is TRBV7-3, with a tentative D call TRBD1 (5 bases). V lost 6 bases, J lost 2 bases, and 14 bases lay in between. Germline V gene data show CDR1 as SGHTA and CDR2 as FQGTGA. This CDR3 is built from 14 residues.

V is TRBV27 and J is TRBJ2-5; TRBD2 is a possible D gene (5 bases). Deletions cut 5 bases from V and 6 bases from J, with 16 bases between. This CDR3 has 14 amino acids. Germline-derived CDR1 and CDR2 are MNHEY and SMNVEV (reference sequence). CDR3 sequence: CASSLDGVRQTQYF. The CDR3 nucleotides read TGTGCCAGCAGTCTAGACGGGGTGCGTCAGACCCAGTACTTC.